This paragraph covers one TCR beta chain sequence. This record belongs to a study of blood T cell repertoires in COVID-19. In the study overall: Sites across the United States, Italy and Spain contributed samples from acute and convalescent COVID-19.

Sequenced by immunoSEQ multiplex PCR; TCRdb stores in-frame clones only, minus some. The sample shows around 210,000 clones, more than 70% of them seen only once. Individuals aged 18 to 89 years were recruited from approximately 22 US areas. Clinical histories supplied by participants themselves formed the basis of cohort assignment. For recovered donors of Cohort 3, there were two negative PCRs, clearance, or symptom resolution. The trim removed 3 bases at V and 5 bases at J, leaving 2 bases unmatched. This CDR3 contains 14 residues. Germline CDR1 reads MGHDK; CDR2 reads SYGVNS. Sequencing was performed on PBMCs or T cells enriched from blood (not recorded which). The receptor comes from a woman in her late teens or twenties who had recovered from COVID-19. The rearrangement links TRBV25-1 to TRBJ1-3, with 9 bases matching TRBD1. The CDR3 sequence is CASSETGGRNTIYF. The DNA for the CDR3 is TGTGCCAGCAGTGAGACAGGGGGAAGAAACACCATATATTTT.